This T cell receptor beta chain was sequenced for a study of T cell responses to AZD1222 COVID-19 vaccine. Study-wide results and limits: The donor group comprised mostly white British people and more females; the analysis possibly underestimated clonal diversity.

A remark on this clone: As yet, its antigen is unknown.

In germline, CDR1 is SGHTA, CDR2 FQGTGA. The length of the CDR3 is 15 residues. The ends were cut back, 1 base at V and 0 bases at J, with 8 bases in the middle. The repertoire was sequenced with immunoSEQ multiplex PCR; TCRdb's copy has only in-frame clones and lacks some. The sample lists 70,000 to 95,000 clones, about 90% occurring once. The chain links TRBV7-3 to TRBJ2-3, with D perhaps being TRBD1 or TRBD2 (5 bases each). The specimen was peripheral blood, collected on day 0 of MenACWY control vaccination. The source of this sequence is an adult in good health. The CDR3 loop is CASSLRGASTDTQYF. DNA for the CDR3: TGTGCCAGCAGCTTAAGAGGGGCGAGCACAGATACGCAGTATTTT.